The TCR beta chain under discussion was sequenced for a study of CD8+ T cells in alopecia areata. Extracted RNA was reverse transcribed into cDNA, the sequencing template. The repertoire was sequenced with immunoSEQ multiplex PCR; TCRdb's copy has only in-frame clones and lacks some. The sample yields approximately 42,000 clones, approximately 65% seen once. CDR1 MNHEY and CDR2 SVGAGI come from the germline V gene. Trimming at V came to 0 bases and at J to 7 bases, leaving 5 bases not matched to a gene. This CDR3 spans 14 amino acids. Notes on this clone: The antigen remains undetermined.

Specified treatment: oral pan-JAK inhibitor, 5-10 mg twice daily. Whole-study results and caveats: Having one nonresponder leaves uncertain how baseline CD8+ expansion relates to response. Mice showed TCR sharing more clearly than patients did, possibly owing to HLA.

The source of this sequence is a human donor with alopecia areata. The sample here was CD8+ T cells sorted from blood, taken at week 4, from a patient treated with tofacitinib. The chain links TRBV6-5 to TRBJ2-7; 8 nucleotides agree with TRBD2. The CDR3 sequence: CASSYSSGGREQYF. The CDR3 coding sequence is TGTGCCAGCAGTTACTCAAGCGGGGGACGAGAGCAGTACTTC.